The 32 T cell receptor beta chains given below trace back to one sample, sequenced in a study of CD8 T cells in Susac syndrome. Reverse transcription of about 0.45 to 1 ug RNA was performed with random hexamers. TCRdb reprocessed the immunoSEQ multiplex PCR reads via MiXCR and lists one record per CDR3 protein. In the table there are 150,000 to 160,000 distinct CDR3 sequences, roughly 94% of which are singletons. The sample taken for sequencing was CD8+ T cells from PBMCs. All receptors come from a human donor with multiple sclerosis.

This sequence joins TRBV27 and TRBJ1-5; unclear D gene. V lost 5 bases to trimming and J lost 0 bases, with 8 bases between them. The CDR3 has 14 residues. Per germline, CDR1 MNHEY and CDR2 SMNVEV (reference sequence). CDR3 nucleotides: TGTGCCAGCAGTACCCAATTTAGCAATCAGCCCCAGCATTTT. It translates to CASSTQFSNQPQHF.

V gene TRBV20-1 combines with J gene TRBJ1-5; D ambiguous. The CDR3 has 15 amino acids. Germline V gene data show CDR1 as DFQATT and CDR2 as SNEGSKA (reference sequence). Trimming removed 0 bases at V and 3 bases at J, with 12 bases between. The CDR3 reads CSARDLEATNQPQHF. DNA for the CDR3: TGCAGTGCTAGAGATCTGGAAGCGACCAATCAGCCCCAGCATTTT.

The V gene is TRBV15, the J gene TRBJ1-1; maybe TRBD1 (5 bases). CDR3 length equals 15 residues. Per the germline V gene, CDR1 is LNHNV and CDR2 is YYDKDF (reference sequence). V was cut by 3 bases and J by 0 bases, with 11 bases left in between. CDR3: CATSSSRALNTEAFF. The CDR3 DNA reads as TGTGCCACCAGCAGTAGCAGGGCCTTGAACACTGAAGCTTTCTTT.

The chain couples TRBV3-1 to TRBJ1-6; D is undetermined. The CDR3 contains 15 residues. V dropped 0 bases and J dropped 9 bases, with 12 bases sitting between them. Germline values: CDR1 LGHDT, CDR2 YNNKEL (reference sequence). Written as DNA, the CDR3 is TGTGCCAGCAGCCAAGATTTTAATAAGGGTTCACCCCTCCACTTT. Residues: CASSQDFNKGSPLHF.

The rearrangement links TRBV12-3 or TRBV12-4 to TRBJ2-1; 7 bases align to TRBD1. The V and J ends lost 6 bases and 4 bases, in that order; junction bases with no gene match: 6. The length of the CDR3 is 14 residues. CDR3 coding DNA: TGTGCCAGCAGGACCGGGACAGTATACAATGAGCAGTTCTTC. Protein: CASRTGTVYNEQFF.

This chain uses TRBV7-9 with TRBJ1-5; unclear D gene. The ends were cut back, 1 base at V and 9 bases at J, with 7 bases in the middle. Germline V gives CDR1 SEHNR, CDR2 FQNEAQ (reference sequence). There are 12 residues in the CDR3. CDR3 DNA sequence: TGTGCCAGCAGCTTAGAGGGCCGGCCCCAGCATTTT. Translation gives CASSLEGRPQHF.

The chain recombines TRBV9 with TRBJ1-1, with 9 bases matching TRBD1. The CDR3 spans 12 residues. V was clipped by 0 bases and J by 11 bases; unmatched bases: 2. Germline V gene sequence: CDR1 SGDLS, CDR2 YYNGEE. The CDR3 DNA reads TGTGCCAGCAGCGTAGGGGACAGGGTGGCTTTCTTT. Translated: CASSVGDRVAFF.

This chain connects TRBV29-1 to TRBJ2-1, with a tentative D call TRBD1 (6 bases). Between the trimmed V and J ends, which lost 3 bases and 0 bases, there was a span of 9 bases. CDR3 length: 14 residues. Germline V gene lookup returns CDR1 SQVTM and CDR2 ANQGSEA. The CDR3 protein is CSVEGAVSYNEQFF. CDR3 nucleotide sequence: TGCAGCGTTGAGGGGGCCGTCTCCTACAATGAGCAGTTCTTC.

The CDR3 coding sequence is TGTGCCAGCATCTCCCGACCGGGACAGGGGAGAGATACGCAGTATTTT. It is translated as CASISRPGQGRDTQYF. The J gene is TRBJ2-3, the V gene TRBV12-3 or TRBV12-4, with 10 bases that match TRBD1. J lost 5 bases, V lost 7 bases, and 12 bases had no gene match. CDR3 length: 16 amino acids.

V gene TRBV19 combines with J gene TRBJ2-5; TRBD2 is a possible D gene (5 bases). Germline lookup yields CDR1 LNHDA and CDR2 SQIVND (reference sequence). The V gene lost 6 bases and the J gene lost 5 bases, with 16 bases spanning the gap. The CDR3 totals 14 residues. The DNA for the CDR3 is TGTGCCAGTAGCACCGGACTTTTGCGGGAGACCCAGTACTTC. Translation gives CASSTGLLRETQYF.

The rearrangement uses TRBV5-1 and TRBJ2-7; TRBD2 is a possible D gene (5 bases). Germline V CDR1 and CDR2: SGHRS, YFSETQ. The CDR3 has 18 amino acids. V was cut by 4 bases and J by 3 bases, with 26 bases left in between. This chain's CDR3 is CASSLAFELRGFRYEQYF. The CDR3 region has the DNA TGCGCCAGCAGCCTAGCCTTTGAACTCCGGGGTTTTCGCTACGAGCAGTACTTC.

This chain joins TRBV5-1 and TRBJ1-2; D remains ambiguous. The CDR3 consists of 14 residues. The ends were cut back, 0 bases at V and 4 bases at J, with 10 bases in the middle. In germline, CDR1 is SGHRS, CDR2 YFSETQ. The CDR3 region is CASSLEHLLYGYTF. CDR3 in DNA: TGCGCCAGCAGCTTGGAACACTTACTCTATGGCTACACCTTC.

This clonotype appeared once. The chain combines TRBV7-9 with TRBJ2-7; D remains ambiguous. The CDR3 length is 12 residues. Trimming removed 1 base from V and 7 bases from J, with 8 bases in between. Germline loops: CDR1 SEHNR, CDR2 FQNEAQ (reference sequence). As DNA, the CDR3 is TGTGCCAGCAGCTTAGTTTCCCGGGAGCAGTACTTC. The encoded protein is CASSLVSREQYF.

The chain is built from TRBV6-5 and TRBJ2-5; 9 nucleotides agree with TRBD2. CDR3 length: 15 amino acids. Germline CDR1 reads MNHEY; CDR2 reads SVGAGI. After removal of 0 bases from V and 1 base from J, the junction contained 0 bases not matched to a gene. CDR3 protein: CASSYSTSGQETQYF. The CDR3 nucleotides are TGTGCCAGCAGTTACTCGACTAGCGGCCAAGAGACCCAGTACTTC.

The rearrangement uses TRBV12-5 and TRBJ2-3; D is uncertain. The V end lost 1 base, the J end lost 6 bases, and 5 bases lay between the germline ends. The germline V gene has CDR1 LGHNT and CDR2 FRNRAP. This CDR3 comprises 12 residues. The CDR3 reads CASGLGRDTQYF. The CDR3 DNA is TGTGCTAGTGGTTTGGGAAGGGATACGCAGTATTTT.

CDR3 region: CSASGTESQETQYF. The DNA for the CDR3 is TGCAGTGCTTCCGGGACAGAGTCCCAAGAGACCCAGTACTTC. V usage is TRBV20-1 and J usage is TRBJ2-5; TRBD1 matches at 7 bases. Germline V gene data show CDR1 as DFQATT and CDR2 as SNEGSKA (reference sequence). Trimming took 5 bases from V and 1 from J; bases not matched to a gene: 7. The CDR3 length is 14 residues.

The gene calls are TRBV27 and TRBJ2-3; D gene ambiguous. Trimming pared 6 bases from V and 4 bases from J, leaving 14 bases between. Germline-derived CDR1 and CDR2 are MNHEY and SMNVEV (reference sequence). This CDR3 has 14 amino acids. The CDR3 is CASSFLDRADTQYF. The CDR3 DNA follows: TGTGCCAGCAGCTTCTTGGACCGCGCAGATACGCAGTATTTT.

This rearrangement joins TRBV7-9 to TRBJ1-2; unclear D gene. There are 14 residues in the CDR3. V dropped 7 bases and J dropped 10 bases, with 22 bases sitting between them. Germline V gene data show CDR1 as SEHNR and CDR2 as FQNEAQ (reference sequence). The CDR3 sequence is CASNFPSVDQVYTF. The CDR3 DNA is TGTGCCAGCAACTTCCCATCCGTTGATCAAGTCTACACCTTC.

The chain links TRBV4-1 to TRBJ2-3; D gene ambiguous. The V gene lost 0 bases and the J gene lost 0 bases, with 25 bases spanning the gap. Germline CDR1 is MGHRA and CDR2 is YSYEKL. The CDR3 runs 21 residues. For the CDR3, the DNA is TGCGCCAGCAGCCAAGATATATTTGGCGTTGAAGGGATGGTTAGCACAGATACGCAGTATTTT. Protein sequence: CASSQDIFGVEGMVSTDTQYF.

This chain links TRBV20-1 with TRBJ2-7; perhaps TRBD1 as D (6 bases). V was trimmed by 6 bases and J by 4 bases, leaving 16 bases between them. Germline V CDR1 and CDR2: DFQATT, SNEGSKA (reference sequence). The CDR3 loop spans 13 amino acids. The CDR3: CSALTGALYEQYF. For the CDR3, the DNA is TGCAGTGCCTTGACAGGAGCACTTTACGAGCAGTACTTC.

V and J are TRBV15 and TRBJ2-1, with D uncertain. V lost 3 bases, J lost 3 bases, and 9 bases lay in between. This CDR3 is built from 14 residues. CDR1 is LNHNV, CDR2 YYDKDF, per germline (reference sequence). The CDR3 DNA reads as TGTGCCACCAGCAGCGCGCGTGGCTACAATGAGCAGTTCTTC. Translation gives CATSSARGYNEQFF.

This chain joins TRBV27 and TRBJ2-7; D ambiguous. This CDR3 is built from 13 residues. V was shortened by 7 bases and J by 5 bases, with 15 bases between the two germline ends. The germline gives CDR1 MNHEY, CDR2 SMNVEV (reference sequence). The CDR3 is CASTSLSRNEQYF. The DNA of the CDR3 is TGTGCCAGCACATCACTATCACGGAACGAGCAGTACTTC.

V is TRBV27 and J is TRBJ1-5, with a weak D call TRBD1 (5 bases). The CDR3 is made up of 14 amino acids. Germline values: CDR1 MNHEY, CDR2 SMNVEV (reference sequence). Trimming removed 6 bases at V and 4 bases at J, with 13 bases between. Here the CDR3 DNA reads TGTGCCAGCAGCTCTATTCCAGGGAATCAGCCCCAGCATTTT. It codes for CASSSIPGNQPQHF.

The V call is TRBV25-1, the J call TRBJ1-1; D call uncertain. Germline V gives CDR1 MGHDK, CDR2 SYGVNS. With 4 bases removed from V and 0 bases from J, the gap between germline ends came to 15 bases. There are 16 residues in the CDR3. CDR3 in amino acids: CASSGAGQFMNTEAFF. The CDR3 nucleotides are TGTGCCAGCAGTGGCGCCGGGCAGTTTATGAACACTGAAGCTTTCTTT.

The V and J genes are TRBV9 and TRBJ1-6; perhaps TRBD1 as D (6 bases). The ends were cut back, 3 bases at V and 7 bases at J, with 14 bases in the middle. This CDR3 contains 15 residues. Germline assignment: CDR1 SGDLS and CDR2 YYNGEE. In DNA form, the CDR3 reads TGTGCCAGCAGCGAGGGGGGGAATCGAAATTCACCCCTCCACTTT. This translates into CASSEGGNRNSPLHF.

CDR3 region: CSVGTGINYGYTF. CDR3 DNA sequence: TGCAGCGTGGGGACAGGGATAAACTATGGCTACACCTTC. The chain links TRBV29-1 to TRBJ1-2; TRBD1 agrees at 9 bases. The CDR3 covers 13 residues. The ends lost 6 bases at V and 2 bases at J; junction bases unmatched: 4. Germline loops: CDR1 SQVTM, CDR2 ANQGSEA.

This chain uses TRBV4-1 with TRBJ2-7, with 8 bases lining up with TRBD1. Germline loops: CDR1 MGHRA, CDR2 YSYEKL. V lost 0 bases, J lost 7 bases, and 5 bases stayed unmatched. The CDR3 totals 14 residues. The CDR3 DNA sequence: TGCGCCAGCAGCCAAGACCCCAGGGGGCTTGAGCAGTACTTC. Translation gives CASSQDPRGLEQYF.

The chain recombines TRBV27 with TRBJ2-3; D gene unclear. Trimming shortened V by 3 bases and J by 0 bases, and 7 bases separated the two germline ends. In germline, CDR1 is MNHEY, CDR2 SMNVEV (reference sequence). This CDR3 is 14 amino acids long. The CDR3 sequence is CASSFSSSTDTQYF. As DNA, the CDR3 is TGTGCCAGCAGTTTCTCGTCTAGCACAGATACGCAGTATTTT.

Notes on this clonotype: Sequence at one end of the junction differs from germline and may be a read error. The chain combines TRBV12-3 or TRBV12-4 with TRBJ2-5; 8 positions match TRBD2. This CDR3 is built from 14 residues. Written as DNA, the CDR3 is TGTGCCAGCAGTATAGCGGGGTACCAAGAGACCCAGTACTTC. This gives the protein CASSIAGYQETQYF.

The chain has TRBV15 and TRBJ1-5; TRBD1 aligns across 8 bases. The germline gives CDR1 LNHNV, CDR2 YYDKDF (reference sequence). The CDR3 runs to 14 residues. The J segment lost 6 bases and the V segment lost 5 bases, leaving 6 bases of the junction unmatched. CDR3 in DNA: TGTGCCACCAGCCTCAGGACAGGGCGTCAGCCCCAGCATTTT. Translated, it gives CATSLRTGRQPQHF.

The CDR3 nucleotides read TGCAGTGCTAGAGATCTGACCGGAGGGGCTGAAGCTTTCTTT. Translated, it gives CSARDLTGGAEAFF. The rearrangement links TRBV20-1 to TRBJ1-1, with D possibly TRBD1 on 5 matching bases. Germline CDR1 DFQATT, CDR2 SNEGSKA (reference sequence). The CDR3 loop spans 14 amino acids. The ends were cut back, 0 bases at V and 6 bases at J, with 14 bases in the middle.

The chain is built from TRBV9 and TRBJ1-5, with TRBD1 as a possible D gene (5 bases). This CDR3 has 15 amino acids. V dropped 0 bases and J dropped 6 bases, with 13 bases sitting between them. Germline lookup yields CDR1 SGDLS and CDR2 YYNGEE. CDR3 loop: CASSVGPGGAQPQHF. The CDR3 nucleotides read TGTGCCAGCAGCGTAGGGCCGGGAGGGGCTCAGCCCCAGCATTTT. Full variable domain (rest looked up from reference TRBV9 and TRBJ1-5): DSGVTQTPKHLITATGQRVTLRCSPRSGDLSVYWYQQSLDQGLQFLIQYYNGEERAKGNILERFSAQQFPDLHSELNLSSLELGDSALYFCASSVGPGGAQPQHFGDGTRLSIL.